A single sample gave rise to the 16 T cell receptor beta chains below, sequenced in a study of OX40 agonist ivuxolimab in advanced cancers. Assay used: immunoSEQ multiplex PCR; TCRdb lists only in-frame clones, some missing. The sample comprises about 35,000 clones, roughly 84% of which are singletons, and approximately 12% rests with the top ten. The source material was CD4+ or CD8+ T cells sorted from blood, sampled in a trial of the OX40 agonist ivuxolimab. The receptors shown here come from an adult with an advanced solid tumor such as melanoma, head and neck, liver or kidney cancer.

This chain uses TRBV27 with TRBJ2-6; possible D gene TRBD2, 7 bases. CDR3 size: 18 residues. Trimming removed 1 base from V and 4 bases from J, with 17 bases in between. The germline V gene encodes CDR1 MNHEY and CDR2 SMNVEV (reference sequence). The CDR3 DNA reads TGTGCCAGCAGTTTATTGAAGTGGGGGGGCAACGGGGCCAACGTCCTGACTTTC. The encoded protein is CASSLLKWGGNGANVLTF.

The rearrangement links TRBV19 to TRBJ1-1, with D possibly TRBD1 on 5 matching bases. In germline, CDR1 is LNHDA, CDR2 SQIVND (reference sequence). The CDR3 is 14 residues long. Trimming cost V 9 bases and J 2 bases, with 16 bases left between them. The DNA of the CDR3 is TGTGCCAGCGCAGACAGCTCTACTAACACTGAAGCTTTCTTT. Protein: CASADSSTNTEAFF.

This sequence joins TRBV11-2 and TRBJ2-7, with D unclear. V lost 1 base, J lost 2 bases, and 0 bases lay in between. This CDR3 region has 11 residues. Germline CDR1 SGHAT, CDR2 FQNNGV. This CDR3 is CASSLAYEQYF. CDR3 coding DNA: TGTGCCAGCAGCTTAGCCTACGAGCAGTACTTC.

This clone was seen just once. V and J are TRBV11-3 and TRBJ2-7; the D gene could be TRBD1 or TRBD2 (5 bases each). The CDR3 has 13 amino acids. CDR1 is SGHNT, CDR2 YENEEA, per germline. V gave up 4 bases and J gave up 3 bases, with 10 bases separating them. The DNA of the CDR3 is TGTGCCAGCAGCTCCGCAGGGAGCTACGAGCAGTACTTC. It encodes CASSSAGSYEQYF.

The chain has TRBV9 and TRBJ2-7; 8 bases match TRBD1. Losses at the gene ends were 0 bases for V and 3 bases for J; bases not matched to a gene: 20. Germline V CDR1 and CDR2: SGDLS, YYNGEE. CDR3 length equals 20 residues. The CDR3 bases are TGTGCCAGCAGCGTAGATGTCGCCAGGGGGCGGATCAGGCTCAACTACGAGCAGTACTTC. It specifies CASSVDVARGRIRLNYEQYF.

This clone was seen just once. The V call is TRBV28, the J call TRBJ1-4; D gene unclear. The CDR3 sequence is 15 residues long. V was trimmed by 2 bases and J by 8 bases, leaving 15 bases between them. Germline V gene data show CDR1 as MDHEN and CDR2 as SYDVKM. CDR3 loop: CASSLGSGFREKLFF. CDR3 coding DNA: TGTGCCAGCAGTTTAGGTTCGGGGTTCCGGGAAAAACTGTTTTTT.

The chain joins TRBV5-1 to TRBJ1-1; 8 bases are a match to TRBD1. Germline V gene data show CDR1 as SGHRS and CDR2 as YFSETQ. CDR3 length: 14 amino acids. With 3 bases clipped from V and 6 bases from J, the junction kept 7 bases outside the gene matches. CDR3 loop: CASSYGQGLAEAFF. Here the CDR3 DNA reads TGCGCCAGCAGCTACGGACAGGGCCTCGCTGAAGCTTTCTTT.

The gene calls are TRBV7-9 and TRBJ1-2; D gene ambiguous. Trimming stripped 0 bases from V and 0 bases from J, with 5 bases between. The CDR3 has 14 amino acids. Germline-derived CDR1 and CDR2 are SEHNR and FQNEAQ (reference sequence). The CDR3 protein is CASSLALSNYGYTF. The CDR3 DNA sequence: TGTGCCAGCAGCTTAGCGCTGTCTAACTATGGCTACACCTTC.

The V and J genes are TRBV5-1 and TRBJ2-1, with a weak D call TRBD2 (6 bases). The V and J ends lost 1 base and 1 base respectively, with 9 bases between them. The CDR3 contains 15 residues. CDR1 SGHRS and CDR2 YFSETQ come from the germline V gene. CDR3 amino acids: CASSLTRGSYNEQFF. The DNA of the CDR3 is TGCGCCAGCAGCTTGACGCGGGGATCCTACAATGAGCAGTTCTTC.

CDR3 amino acids: CASNAGIPGYTF. The CDR3 region has the DNA TGTGCCAGCAACGCGGGGATCCCTGGCTACACCTTC. The V and J genes are TRBV28 and TRBJ1-2, with D unclear. The CDR3 covers 12 residues. Germline CDR1 reads MDHEN; CDR2 reads SYDVKM. The V and J ends lost 7 bases and 7 bases respectively, with 13 bases between them.

The genes are TRBV15 and TRBJ2-2; 10 bases align to TRBD2. The CDR3 length is 17 residues. After removal of 0 bases from V and 0 bases from J, the junction contained 1 base not matched to a gene. The germline gives CDR1 LNHNV, CDR2 YYDKDF (reference sequence). CDR3 amino acids: CATSRDGLAANTGELFF. CDR3 nucleotide sequence: TGTGCCACCAGCAGAGACGGACTAGCGGCGAACACCGGGGAGCTGTTTTTT.

The chain links TRBV27 to TRBJ2-7; D unresolved. Trimming cost V 0 bases and J 1 base, with 10 bases left between them. Germline assignment: CDR1 MNHEY and CDR2 SMNVEV (reference sequence). CDR3 length equals 15 residues. The CDR3: CASSLSATLSYEQYF. For the CDR3, the DNA is TGTGCCAGCAGTTTATCGGCTACCTTATCCTACGAGCAGTACTTC.

This sequence joins TRBV27 and TRBJ2-3, with a possible D match to TRBD2 (7 bases). The CDR3 length is 16 residues. Trimming removed 6 bases at V and 2 bases at J, with 18 bases between. CDR1 is MNHEY, CDR2 SMNVEV, per germline (reference sequence). The CDR3 here is CASSPLMAGATDTQYF. CDR3 sequence (DNA): TGTGCCAGCAGCCCACTAATGGCGGGGGCCACAGATACGCAGTATTTT.

V is TRBV6-4 and J is TRBJ2-1, with TRBD2 matching 11 bases. The germline V gene encodes CDR1 MRHNA and CDR2 SNTAGT. The CDR3 runs to 16 residues. The V and J ends lost 4 bases and 2 bases, in that order; junction bases with no gene match: 4. CDR3 sequence (DNA): TGTGCCAGCAGTGCGCTAGCGGGAGGTACCTACAATGAGCAGTTCTTC. Its protein is CASSALAGGTYNEQFF.

In this sample, this clone is medium-sized. CDR3 nucleotides: TGTGCCAGCAGTTGGGGGACTAGCGGGTTCGATGAGCAGTTCTTC. Translation: CASSWGTSGFDEQFF. This chain uses TRBV27 with TRBJ2-1; 12 bases line up with TRBD2. Losses at the gene ends were 4 bases for V and 8 bases for J; bases not matched to a gene: 6. Germline V gives CDR1 MNHEY, CDR2 SMNVEV (reference sequence). This CDR3 is 15 amino acids long.

The chain is built from TRBV27 and TRBJ1-1, with D maybe TRBD1 (5 bases). The germline CDR1 and CDR2 sequences are MNHEY and SMNVEV (reference sequence). This CDR3 spans 13 amino acids. The germline V and J ends were trimmed by 6 bases and 4 bases, with 12 bases remaining between them. The CDR3 nucleotides read TGTGCCAGCAGCTTGGCTGGGGGCACTGAAGCTTTCTTT. Amino acid sequence: CASSLAGGTEAFF.